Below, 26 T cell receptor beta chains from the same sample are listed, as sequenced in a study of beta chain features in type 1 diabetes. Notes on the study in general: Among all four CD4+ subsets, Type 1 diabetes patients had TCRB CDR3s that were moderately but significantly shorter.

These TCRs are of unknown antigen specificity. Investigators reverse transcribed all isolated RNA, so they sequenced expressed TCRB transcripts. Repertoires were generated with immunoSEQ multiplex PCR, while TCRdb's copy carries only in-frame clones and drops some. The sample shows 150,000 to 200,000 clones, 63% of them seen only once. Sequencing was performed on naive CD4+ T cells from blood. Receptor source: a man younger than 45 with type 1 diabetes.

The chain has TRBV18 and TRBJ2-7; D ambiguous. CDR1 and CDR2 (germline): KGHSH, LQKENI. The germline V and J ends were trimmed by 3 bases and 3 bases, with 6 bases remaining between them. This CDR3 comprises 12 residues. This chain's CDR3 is CASSPAGYEQYF. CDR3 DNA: TGTGCCAGCTCACCGGCAGGCTACGAGCAGTACTTC.

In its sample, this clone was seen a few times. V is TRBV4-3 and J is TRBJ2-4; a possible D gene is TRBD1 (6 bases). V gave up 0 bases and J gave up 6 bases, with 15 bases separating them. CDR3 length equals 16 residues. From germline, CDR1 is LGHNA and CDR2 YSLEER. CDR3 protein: CASSQDRRQQGNIQYF. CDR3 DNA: TGCGCCAGCAGCCAAGATCGTAGACAACAGGGAAACATTCAGTACTTC.

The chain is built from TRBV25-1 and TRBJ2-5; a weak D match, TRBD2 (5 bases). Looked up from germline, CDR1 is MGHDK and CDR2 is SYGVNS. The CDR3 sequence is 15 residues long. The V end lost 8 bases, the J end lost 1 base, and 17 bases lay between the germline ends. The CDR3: CASRRNSGGQETQYF. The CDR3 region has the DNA TGTGCCAGCCGAAGAAACTCCGGAGGCCAAGAGACCCAGTACTTC.

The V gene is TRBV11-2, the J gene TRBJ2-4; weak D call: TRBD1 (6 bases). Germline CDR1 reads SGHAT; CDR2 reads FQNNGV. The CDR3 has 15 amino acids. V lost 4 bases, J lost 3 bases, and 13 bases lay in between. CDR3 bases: TGTGCCAGCAGCTCCCTCCAGGGGTACAAAAACATTCAGTACTTC. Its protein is CASSSLQGYKNIQYF.

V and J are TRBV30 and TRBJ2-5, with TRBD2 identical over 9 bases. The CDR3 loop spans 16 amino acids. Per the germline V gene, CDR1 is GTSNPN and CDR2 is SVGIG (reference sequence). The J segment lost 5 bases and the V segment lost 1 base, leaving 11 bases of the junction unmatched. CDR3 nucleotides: TGTGCCTGGAGTGAACTGGCGGGGGGGCCTTGGGAGACCCAGTACTTC. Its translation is CAWSELAGGPWETQYF. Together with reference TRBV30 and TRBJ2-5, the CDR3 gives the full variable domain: SQTIHQWPATLVQPVGSPLSLECTVEGTSNPNLYWYRQAAGRGLQLLFYSVGIGQISSEVPQNLSASRPQDRQFILSSKKLLLSDSGFYLCAWSELAGGPWETQYFGPGTRLLVL.

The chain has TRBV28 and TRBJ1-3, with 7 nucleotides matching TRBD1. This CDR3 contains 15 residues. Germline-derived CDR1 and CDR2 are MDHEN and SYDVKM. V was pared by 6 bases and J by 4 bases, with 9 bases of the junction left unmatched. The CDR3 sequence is CASRQQGNGGNTIYF. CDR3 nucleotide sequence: TGTGCCAGCAGACAACAGGGGAACGGAGGAAACACCATATATTTT.

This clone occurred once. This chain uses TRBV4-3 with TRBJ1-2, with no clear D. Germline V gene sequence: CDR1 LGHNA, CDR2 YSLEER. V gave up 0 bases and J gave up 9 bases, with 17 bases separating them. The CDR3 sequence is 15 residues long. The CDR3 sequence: CASSQDYRGSRRYTF. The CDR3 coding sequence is TGCGCCAGCAGCCAAGATTACCGAGGAAGCAGGCGCTACACCTTC.

DNA for the CDR3: TGTGCCAGCAGGCCGGGCAGCCGCTACTCTGGGGCCAACGTCCTGACTTTC. The encoded protein is CASRPGSRYSGANVLTF. The rearrangement links TRBV28 to TRBJ2-6; D unresolved. The CDR3 has 17 amino acids. V dropped 6 bases and J dropped 0 bases, with 15 bases sitting between them. Germline-derived CDR1 and CDR2 are MDHEN and SYDVKM.

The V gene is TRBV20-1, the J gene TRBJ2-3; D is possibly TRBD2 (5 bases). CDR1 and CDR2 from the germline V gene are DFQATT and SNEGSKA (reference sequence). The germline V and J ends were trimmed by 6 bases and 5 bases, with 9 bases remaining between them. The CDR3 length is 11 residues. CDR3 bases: TGCAGTGCACCCCGGGGAGATACGCAGTATTTT. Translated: CSAPRGDTQYF.

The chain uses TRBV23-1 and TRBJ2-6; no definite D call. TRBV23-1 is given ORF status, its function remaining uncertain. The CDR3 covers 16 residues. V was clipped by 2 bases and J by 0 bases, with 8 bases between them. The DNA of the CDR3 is TGCGCCAGCAGTCAAGCACAGAGCTCTGGGGCCAACGTCCTGACTTTC. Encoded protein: CASSQAQSSGANVLTF.

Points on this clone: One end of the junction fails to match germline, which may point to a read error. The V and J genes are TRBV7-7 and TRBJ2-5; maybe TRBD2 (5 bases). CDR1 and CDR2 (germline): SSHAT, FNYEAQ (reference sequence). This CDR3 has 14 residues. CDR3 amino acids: CASTRLSAQETQYF. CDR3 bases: TGTGCTAGCACCCGGCTTAGCGCCCAAGAGACCCAGTACTTC.

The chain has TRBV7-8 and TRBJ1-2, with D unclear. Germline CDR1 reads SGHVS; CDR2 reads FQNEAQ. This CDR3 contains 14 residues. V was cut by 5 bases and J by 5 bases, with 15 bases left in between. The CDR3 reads CASSLRRVLYGYTF. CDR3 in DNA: TGTGCCAGCAGCCTTCGAAGGGTTCTATATGGCTACACCTTC. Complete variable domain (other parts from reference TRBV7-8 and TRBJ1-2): GAGVSQSPRYKVAKRGQDVALRCDPISGHVSLFWYQQALGQGPEFLTYFQNEAQLDKSGLPSDRFFAERPEGSVSTLKIQRTQQEDSAVYLCASSLRRVLYGYTFGSGTRLTVV.

The chain's CDR3 is CASSSPNSAGRHGYTF. DNA for the CDR3: TGTGCCAGCAGCTCACCCAATTCCGCAGGGCGGCATGGCTACACCTTC. The V and J genes are TRBV7-9 and TRBJ1-2; possibly TRBD1 for D (5 bases). Trimming left V 4 bases short and J 6 bases short, with 21 bases between. CDR1 SEHNR and CDR2 FQNEAQ come from the germline V gene (reference sequence). This CDR3 has 16 amino acids.

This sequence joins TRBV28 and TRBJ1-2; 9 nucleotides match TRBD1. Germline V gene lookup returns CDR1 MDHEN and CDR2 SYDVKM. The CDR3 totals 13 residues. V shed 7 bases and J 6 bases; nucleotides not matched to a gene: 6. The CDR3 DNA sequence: TGTGCCAGCACCCCGGACAGGGGAGATGGCTACACCTTC. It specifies CASTPDRGDGYTF.

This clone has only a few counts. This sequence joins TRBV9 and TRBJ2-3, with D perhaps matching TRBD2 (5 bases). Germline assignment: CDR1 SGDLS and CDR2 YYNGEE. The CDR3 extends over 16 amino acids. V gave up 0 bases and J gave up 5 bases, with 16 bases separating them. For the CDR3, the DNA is TGTGCCAGCAGCGTAGGAGCTGGGGTCGCGGGAGATACGCAGTATTTT. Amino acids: CASSVGAGVAGDTQYF.

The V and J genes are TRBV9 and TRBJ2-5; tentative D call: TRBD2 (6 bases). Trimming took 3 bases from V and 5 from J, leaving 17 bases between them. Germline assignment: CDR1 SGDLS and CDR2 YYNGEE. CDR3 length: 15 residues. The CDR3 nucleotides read TGTGCCAGCAGCGCAACAGCCTCTGGAGGGGAGACCCAGTACTTC. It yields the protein CASSATASGGETQYF.

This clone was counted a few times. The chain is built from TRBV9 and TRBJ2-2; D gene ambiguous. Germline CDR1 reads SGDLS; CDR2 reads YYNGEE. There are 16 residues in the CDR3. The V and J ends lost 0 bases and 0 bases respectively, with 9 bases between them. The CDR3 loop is CASSVELGANTGELFF. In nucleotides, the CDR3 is TGTGCCAGCAGCGTAGAATTAGGTGCGAACACCGGGGAGCTGTTTTTT.

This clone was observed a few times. CDR3 sequence reads: CASSQGTTYYEQYF. Written as DNA, the CDR3 is TGCGCCAGCAGCCAAGGGACAACCTACTACGAGCAGTACTTC. The V call is TRBV4-1, the J call TRBJ2-7, with TRBD1 as a possible D gene (5 bases). V lost 1 base and J lost 3, with 10 bases in between. The CDR3 spans 14 residues. Germline CDR1 MGHRA, CDR2 YSYEKL.

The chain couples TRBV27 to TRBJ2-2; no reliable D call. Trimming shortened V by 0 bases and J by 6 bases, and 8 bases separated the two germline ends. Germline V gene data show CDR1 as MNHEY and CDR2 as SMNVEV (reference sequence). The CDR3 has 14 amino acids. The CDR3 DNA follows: TGTGCCAGCAGTTTATCTCCATTAGCCGGGGAGCTGTTTTTT. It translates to CASSLSPLAGELFF.

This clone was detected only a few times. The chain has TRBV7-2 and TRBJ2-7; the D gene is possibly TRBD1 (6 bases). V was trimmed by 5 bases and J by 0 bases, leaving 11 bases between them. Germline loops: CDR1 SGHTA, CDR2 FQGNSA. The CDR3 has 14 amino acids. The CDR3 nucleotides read TGTGCCAGCAGCCAGGGGCAGGCCTCCTACGAGCAGTACTTC. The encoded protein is CASSQGQASYEQYF.

The CDR3 DNA reads as TGTGCCAGCAGCTTTCGGACAGGGGAGGGCACAGATACGCAGTATTTT. It is translated as CASSFRTGEGTDTQYF. The chain has TRBV7-9 and TRBJ2-3; 9 nucleotides match TRBD1. This CDR3 is 16 amino acids long. V was clipped by 3 bases and J by 1 base; unmatched bases: 5. CDR1 and CDR2 (germline): SEHNR, FQNEAQ (reference sequence). Supplemented by reference TRBV7-9 and TRBJ2-3, the full variable domain reads DTGVSQNPRHKITKRGQNVTFRCDPISEHNRLYWYRQTLGQGPEFLTYFQNEAQLEKSRLLSDRFSAERPKGSFSTLEIQRTEQGDSAMYLCASSFRTGEGTDTQYFGPGTRLTVL.

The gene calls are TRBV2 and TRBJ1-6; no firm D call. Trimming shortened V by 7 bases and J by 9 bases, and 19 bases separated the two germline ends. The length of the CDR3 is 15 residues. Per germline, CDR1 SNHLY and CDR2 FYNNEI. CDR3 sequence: CASTREGPTGSPLHF. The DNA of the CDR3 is TGTGCCAGCACCCGAGAGGGCCCGACGGGTTCACCCCTCCACTTT.

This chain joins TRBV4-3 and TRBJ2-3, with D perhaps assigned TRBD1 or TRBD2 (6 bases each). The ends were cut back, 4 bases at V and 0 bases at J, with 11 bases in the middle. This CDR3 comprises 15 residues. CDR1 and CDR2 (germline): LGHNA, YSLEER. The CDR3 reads CASSPSGASTDTQYF. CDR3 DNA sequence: TGCGCCAGCAGCCCCTCGGGGGCTAGCACAGATACGCAGTATTTT.

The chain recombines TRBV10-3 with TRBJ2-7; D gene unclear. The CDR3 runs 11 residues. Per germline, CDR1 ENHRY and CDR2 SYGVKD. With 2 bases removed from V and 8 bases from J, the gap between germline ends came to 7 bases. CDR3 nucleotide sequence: TGTGCCATCAGTGAGGGAAGTAAGCAGTACTTC. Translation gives CAISEGSKQYF.

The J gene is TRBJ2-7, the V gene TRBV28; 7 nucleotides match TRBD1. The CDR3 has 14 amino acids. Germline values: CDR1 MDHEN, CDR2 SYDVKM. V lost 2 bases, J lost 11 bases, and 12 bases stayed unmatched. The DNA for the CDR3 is TGTGCCAGCAGTTTAGGACAGGATTACGGTTTTGAGTACTTC. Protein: CASSLGQDYGFEYF.

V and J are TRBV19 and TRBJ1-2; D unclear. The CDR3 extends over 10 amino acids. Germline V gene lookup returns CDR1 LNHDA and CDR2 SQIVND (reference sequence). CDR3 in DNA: TGTTCCCCGGTCCCAAGGGGCTACACCTTC. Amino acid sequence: CSPVPRGYTF.